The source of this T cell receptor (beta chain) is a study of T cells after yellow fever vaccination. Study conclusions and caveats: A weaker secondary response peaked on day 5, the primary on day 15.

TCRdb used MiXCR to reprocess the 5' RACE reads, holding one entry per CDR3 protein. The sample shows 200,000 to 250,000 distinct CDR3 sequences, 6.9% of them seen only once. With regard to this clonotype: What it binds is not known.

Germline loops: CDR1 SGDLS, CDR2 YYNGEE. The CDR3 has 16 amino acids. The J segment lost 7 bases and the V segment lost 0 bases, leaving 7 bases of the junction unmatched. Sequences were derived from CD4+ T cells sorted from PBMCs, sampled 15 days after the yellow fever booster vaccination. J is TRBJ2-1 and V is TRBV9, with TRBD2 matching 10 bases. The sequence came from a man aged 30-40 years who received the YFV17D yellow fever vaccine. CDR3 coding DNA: TGTGCCAGCAGCGTAGGGTTGTCTAGCGGGAGTAATGAGCAGTTCTTC. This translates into CASSVGLSSGSNEQFF. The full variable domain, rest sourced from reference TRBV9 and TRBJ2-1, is DSGVTQTPKHLITATGQRVTLRCSPRSGDLSVYWYQQSLDQGLQFLIQYYNGEERAKGNILERFSAQQFPDLHSELNLSSLELGDSALYFCASSVGLSSGSNEQFFGPGTRLTVL.